The TCR beta chain under discussion was sequenced for a study of molecular identifiers for immune sequencing clone quantification (dated by TCRdb to between 2017 and 2018). For the study in its entirety: In a replicate experiment, RNA from roughly 18,000 or 92,000 naive CD8 T cells was split into five aliquots, four of which were sequenced. CD8 T cells were used in a methods study to benchmark molecular-identifier clustering-based TCR repertoire sequencing (MIDCIRS) and TCR RNA copy counting. The investigation overall reported the following: Spiked-in Jurkat TCR RNA equal to a single cell's worth was reported to be detectable even within 1,100,000 naive CD8 T cells. Modeling indicated about 3 TCR RNA copies recovered per cell, compared with about 9.4 by digital PCR, which implies a capture efficiency of 25% to 35%. In CMV-specific effector cells, over 99% of molecules were held by clones above 20 RNA copies, whereas under 1% of molecules were held by such clones in naive cells. Without barcode sub-clustering, chimeric consensus sequences inflated TCR diversity; chimeras reached as high as 47%. The naive libraries included spiked-in Jurkat TCR RNA (roughly nine copies' worth), and this Jurkat TCR RNA is not part of the donor repertoire. Highly expanded clone sizes could be underestimated if identical TCR molecules share a barcode.

There are many counts of this clonotype. This receptor's antigen is unknown. The sample holds no much larger clone one base away, and base qualities are not on file. Receptor libraries were prepared by PCR. TCRdb lists the instrument as Illumina HiSeq 4000. Bulk TCR libraries were made following a previously described method, with the TCR primers given in Table S5. Total RNA was purified with the Qiagen AllPrep DNA/RNA kit. Before any analysis, reads coming from multiple sequencing runs of the same library were combined into one pool. The original methods were these. Reads were retained only if an exact TCR constant sequence was present, and the retained reads were trimmed to 150 nt and grouped according to their 12-nt molecular barcodes. Reads inside each barcode group were sub-clustered using a 15% Levenshtein threshold, and a quality-weighted consensus sequence was constructed for each RNA molecule. Non-functional sequences were filtered out, along with any lower-count sequence sitting one edit away from another sequence. Based on a fit of two negative binomial distributions, barcode sub-clusters having less than 20% of the maximum read count were discarded. TCRdb redid the processing of the public reads, applying fastp at Q25 and MiXCR, and retained in-frame beta chains. Under each unique CDR3 protein, matching rows form one entry showing the most common genes and DNA. V and J calls and clone size were set by TCRdb, not the authors. For this sample the table gives hundreds of thousands of distinct CDR3 sequences, of which roughly a fifth were detected only once. Over 0.7% of the sample is taken by the ten largest.

The junction shows trimming of 3 bases on V and 2 bases on J, plus 9 bases between the germline ends. The CDR3 holds 14 amino acids from the cysteine to the phenylalanine. Only the CDR3 part of the read is kept: 42 bases, read in frame from the first base. Naive CD8 T cell libraries were made from approximately 22,000 to 940,000 sorted cells using 10%, 30% or 50% of purified RNA. Naive CD8 T cells, defined as CD8+CD4-CCR7+CD45RA+, were FACS-sorted into RLT Plus buffer on a BD FACSAria II. To test detection sensitivity, Jurkat RNA equal to ten TCR copies was added to samples of roughly 17,000-1,100,000 naive CD8 T cells. Enrichment of CD8 T cells was done with RosetteSep CD8+ T Cell Enrichment Cocktail plus Ficoll-Paque, and ACK red cell lysis came afterward.

The sequencing input was naive CD8+ T cells from blood, with Jurkat cell RNA spiked in. The cell subset or site tag for this specimen amounts to: FACS-sorted CD8+CD4-CCR7+CD45RA+ naive T cells. This receptor chain uses TRBV12-3 or TRBV12-4 and TRBJ2-3; tentative D gene TRBD2, with 5 bases matching. The receptor's source is a human donor in good health. Some libraries in this study had Jurkat cell RNA spiked in. Here is the DNA: TGTGCCAGCAGTTTCGGACTGAACACAGATACGCAGTATTTT. This encodes CASSFGLNTDTQYF.